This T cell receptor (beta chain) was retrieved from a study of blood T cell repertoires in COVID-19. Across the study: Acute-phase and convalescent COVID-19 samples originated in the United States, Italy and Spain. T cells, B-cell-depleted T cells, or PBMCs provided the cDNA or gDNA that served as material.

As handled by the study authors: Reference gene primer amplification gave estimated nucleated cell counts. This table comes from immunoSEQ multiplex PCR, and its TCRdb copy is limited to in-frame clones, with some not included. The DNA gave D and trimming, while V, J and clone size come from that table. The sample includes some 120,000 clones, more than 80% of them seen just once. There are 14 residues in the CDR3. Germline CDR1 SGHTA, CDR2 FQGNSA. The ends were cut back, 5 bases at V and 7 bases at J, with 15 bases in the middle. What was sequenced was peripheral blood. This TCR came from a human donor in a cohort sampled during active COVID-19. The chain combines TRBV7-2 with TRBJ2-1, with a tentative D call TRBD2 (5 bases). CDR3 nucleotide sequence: TGTGCCAGCAGCCAACCAGGAAGGGAGAATGAGCAGTTCTTC. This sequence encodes CASSQPGRENEQFF.